Sequencing of this T cell receptor (beta chain) was carried out in a study of blood T cells in healthy people across ages. This CDR3 contains 14 residues. Germline CDR1 SQVTM, CDR2 ANQGSEA. V lost 8 bases and J lost 4, with 20 bases in between. This clonotype was observed a handful of times. It was with a sample-barcoded 5' primer and a J-beta primer mix that a second PCR of roughly 6 to 12 cycles was run. Each CDR3 protein is one row after TCRdb ran MiXCR on the 5' RACE reads. This table holds 500,000 to 600,000 distinct CDR3 sequences, roughly 28% found once. What was sequenced was blood. This chain uses TRBV29-1 with TRBJ1-1; tentative D call: TRBD1 (5 bases). The sequence was obtained from a woman in her 70s in good health. CDR3: CSTDLEAGGTEAFF. The CDR3 bases are TGCAGCACCGATTTAGAAGCCGGGGGCACTGAAGCTTTCTTT.